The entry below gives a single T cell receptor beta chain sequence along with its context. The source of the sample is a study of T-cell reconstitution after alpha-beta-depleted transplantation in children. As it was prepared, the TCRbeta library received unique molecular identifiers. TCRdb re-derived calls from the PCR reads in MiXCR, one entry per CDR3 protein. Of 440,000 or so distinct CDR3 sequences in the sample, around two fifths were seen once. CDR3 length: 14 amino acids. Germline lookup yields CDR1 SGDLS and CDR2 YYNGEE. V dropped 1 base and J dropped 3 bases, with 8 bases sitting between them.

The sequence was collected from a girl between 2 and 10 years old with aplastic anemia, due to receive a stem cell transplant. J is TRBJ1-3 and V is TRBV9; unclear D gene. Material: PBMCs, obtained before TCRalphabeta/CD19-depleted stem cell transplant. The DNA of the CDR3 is TGTGCCAGCAGCGTACCCGGGCGTGGAAACACCATATATTTT. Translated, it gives CASSVPGRGNTIYF.